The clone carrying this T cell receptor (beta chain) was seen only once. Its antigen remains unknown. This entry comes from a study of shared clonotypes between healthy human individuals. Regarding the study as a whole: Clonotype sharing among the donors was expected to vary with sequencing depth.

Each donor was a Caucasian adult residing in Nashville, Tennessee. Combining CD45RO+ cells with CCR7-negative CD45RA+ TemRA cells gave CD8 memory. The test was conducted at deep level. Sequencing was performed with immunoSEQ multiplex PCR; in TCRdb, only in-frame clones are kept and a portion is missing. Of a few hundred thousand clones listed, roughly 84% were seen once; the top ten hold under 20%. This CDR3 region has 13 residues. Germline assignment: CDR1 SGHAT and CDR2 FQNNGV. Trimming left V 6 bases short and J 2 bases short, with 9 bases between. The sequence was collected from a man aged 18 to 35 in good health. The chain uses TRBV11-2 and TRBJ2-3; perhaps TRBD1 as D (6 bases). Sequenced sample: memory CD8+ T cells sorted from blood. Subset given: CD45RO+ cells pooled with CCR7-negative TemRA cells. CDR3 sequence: CASRDSDTDTQYF. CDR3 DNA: TGTGCCAGCAGGGACAGTGACACAGATACGCAGTATTTT.